The 13 T cell receptor beta chains presented below share a single source sample, sequenced in a study of blood T cells in healthy people across ages. Through a sample-barcoded 5' primer and a J-beta primer mix, a second PCR was run for roughly 6 to 11 cycles. Using its own MiXCR run on the 5' RACE reads, TCRdb lists one record per CDR3 protein. The data contain roughly 700,000 distinct CDR3 sequences, approximately 25% of them singletons. This sample was shared with a second study, whose subject was T cells of mothers and their children.

The sequencing sample was made of blood. All receptors come from a boy aged 5-17 years in good health.

This clonotype turned up a few times. V is TRBV27 and J is TRBJ1-2; 10 positions agree with TRBD1. CDR1 is MNHEY, CDR2 SMNVEV, per germline (reference sequence). V lost 5 bases and J lost 6; bases outside the gene matches: 3. CDR3 size: 13 residues. The CDR3 nucleotides read TGTGCCAGCAGTGCCGGGACAGGGGATGGCTACACCTTC. The encoded protein is CASSAGTGDGYTF.

V is TRBV6-5 and J is TRBJ2-7, with 8 bases matching TRBD1. This CDR3 spans 15 amino acids. Germline CDR1 MNHEY, CDR2 SVGAGI. V trimming: 0 bases; J trimming: 3 bases; junction bases outside the gene matches: 4. CDR3 residues: CASSYSRTGLYEQYF. The CDR3, as DNA: TGTGCCAGCAGTTACTCTCGGACAGGGCTCTACGAGCAGTACTTC.

This clonotype came up a few times. CDR3 loop: CASSPRDRAGANVLTF. CDR3 DNA sequence: TGTGCCAGCAGCCCCCGTGACAGGGCTGGGGCCAACGTCCTGACTTTC. This chain links TRBV7-3 with TRBJ2-6, with TRBD1 matching over 7 bases. The CDR3 runs 16 residues. The trim removed 5 bases at V and 2 bases at J, leaving 6 bases unmatched. Germline CDR1 SGHTA, CDR2 FQGTGA.

This clonotype was found a few times. This rearrangement joins TRBV11-2 to TRBJ2-5, with 7 bases identical to TRBD2. V lost 1 base, J lost 5 bases, and 7 bases stayed unmatched. The CDR3 sequence is 15 residues long. Germline V gives CDR1 SGHAT, CDR2 FQNNGV. This chain's CDR3 is CASSLGREGRETQYF. The CDR3 nucleotides read TGTGCCAGCAGCTTAGGGAGGGAGGGCCGGGAGACCCAGTACTTC.

The chain has TRBV13 and TRBJ2-1, with D possibly matching TRBD1 (6 bases). V lost 3 bases, J lost 2 bases, and 14 bases lay in between. Per germline, CDR1 PRHDT and CDR2 FYEKMQ (reference sequence). This CDR3 spans 16 amino acids. CDR3 region: CASSFSSGQAYNEQFF. Written as DNA, the CDR3 is TGTGCCAGCAGCTTTTCTTCGGGACAAGCCTACAATGAGCAGTTCTTC.

The chain is built from TRBV29-1 and TRBJ1-1, with D unclear. Deletions cut 0 bases from V and 10 bases from J, with 18 bases between. From germline, CDR1 is SQVTM and CDR2 ANQGSEA. The CDR3 totals 14 residues. As DNA, the CDR3 is TGCAGCGTTGAAGAGGGATCGGTGGGTGAACCAGCTTTCTTT. It yields the protein CSVEEGSVGEPAFF.

In nucleotides, the CDR3 is TGTGCCAGCAGCGAAATTCCAGGGTGGGACAATCAGCCCCAGCATTTT. Translating it yields CASSEIPGWDNQPQHF. This chain uses TRBV6-1 with TRBJ1-5, with a possible D match to TRBD1 (5 bases). V was cut by 6 bases and J by 3 bases, with 18 bases left in between. The germline V gene has CDR1 MNHNS and CDR2 SASEGT. This CDR3 has 16 amino acids.

This sequence joins TRBV20-1 and TRBJ2-7; perhaps TRBD1 as D (6 bases). Trimming pared 0 bases from V and 2 bases from J, leaving 14 bases between. Per the germline V gene, CDR1 is DFQATT and CDR2 is SNEGSKA (reference sequence). The CDR3 is made up of 15 amino acids. DNA of the CDR3: TGCAGTGCTAGAGATCCCACACAGGGTGCCTACGAGCAGTACTTC. It yields the protein CSARDPTQGAYEQYF.

The V call is TRBV9, the J call TRBJ1-5; D may be TRBD1 (5 bases). This CDR3 has 15 amino acids. Germline V lookup: CDR1 SGDLS, CDR2 YYNGEE. Trimming took off 4 bases at V and 1 base at J, with 12 bases between the two ends. Here the CDR3 DNA reads TGTGCCAGCAGCAGATCCGGGGGGAGCAATCAGCCCCAGCATTTT. This sequence encodes CASSRSGGSNQPQHF. Complete variable domain (other parts from reference TRBV9 and TRBJ1-5): DSGVTQTPKHLITATGQRVTLRCSPRSGDLSVYWYQQSLDQGLQFLIQYYNGEERAKGNILERFSAQQFPDLHSELNLSSLELGDSALYFCASSRSGGSNQPQHFGDGTRLSIL.

To note about this clonotype: Relative to the germline gene, one junction end is altered; a read error may explain this. This chain uses TRBV4-1 with TRBJ2-7, with D perhaps TRBD1 (5 bases). CDR1 and CDR2 (germline): MGHRA, YSYEKL. The CDR3 is made up of 15 amino acids. The CDR3 sequence is CASSQEGRGPYEQCF. DNA of the CDR3: TGCGCCAGCAGCCAAGAGGGAAGGGGCCCCTACGAGCAGTGCTTC.

The genes are TRBV3-1 and TRBJ2-7; maybe TRBD1 (6 bases). V was pared by 4 bases and J by 6 bases, with 13 bases between. The CDR3 sequence is 13 residues long. The germline gives CDR1 LGHDT, CDR2 YNNKEL (reference sequence). CDR3: CASSLLDSGEQYF. CDR3 in DNA: TGTGCCAGCAGCCTTTTGGACAGCGGCGAGCAGTACTTC.

The chain employs TRBV29-1 and TRBJ1-5, with unresolved D. CDR1 and CDR2 (germline): SQVTM, ANQGSEA. The CDR3 has 13 residues. Between the trimmed V and J ends, which lost 4 bases and 4 bases, there was a span of 11 bases. The CDR3 DNA reads as TGCAGCGTTGTTTCCGGGGATAATCAGCCCCAGCATTTT. Translation gives CSVVSGDNQPQHF.

V usage is TRBV7-2 and J usage is TRBJ2-5, with TRBD2 identical over 10 bases. Judging by the DNA end, TRBJ2-7 fits better; the J call may be wrong. The length of the CDR3 is 16 residues. CDR1 and CDR2 (germline): SGHTA, FQGNSA. Here the CDR3 DNA reads TGTGCCAGCAGCCGCATCGGGACTAGCGCCAGCTACGAGCAGTACTTC. It encodes CASSRIGTSASYEQYF.